This TCR beta chain was sequenced during a study of T cell changes during pregnancy in multiple sclerosis. Clones were sequenced by immunoSEQ multiplex PCR, and TCRdb holds only the in-frame ones, with some missing. Of some 93,000 clones in the sample, 91% were seen once. The germline gives CDR1 SGHTA, CDR2 FQGNSA. CDR3 length: 15 residues. Trimming cost V 1 base and J 10 bases, with 19 bases left between them. The TCR was taken from a female donor in good health, enrolled as a control in a pregnancy study. This sequence joins TRBV7-2 and TRBJ1-1; weak D call: TRBD1 (6 bases). The sample here was peripheral blood, taken after pregnancy. Here the CDR3 reads CASSLEGVRGQVAFF. In DNA, the CDR3 is TGTGCCAGCAGCTTAGAGGGGGTTAGAGGGCAAGTAGCTTTCTTT.